The following is a TCR beta chain sequence with its context. Antigen specificity is unknown. A junction end diverges from the germline sequence, so it may reflect a read error. Germline CDR1 and CDR2: SGHTA and FQGNSA. The CDR3 length is 16 residues. The data derive from a study of T cell repertoires in cytomegalovirus infection. About the research overall: Public TCR beta signatures were indicative of both CMV infection and a matching HLA type.

TCRdb re-derived calls from the reads in MiXCR, one entry per CDR3 protein. The sample carries about 450,000 distinct CDR3 sequences, approximately 31% recorded once. Study-wide results and limits: Across the ex vivo response, the dominant clonotypes were HLA-C-restricted CMV-specific TCR beta clonotypes. Summed public TCR beta family frequency identified CMV carriers bearing the relevant HLA.

The V call is TRBV7-2, the J call TRBJ1-5, with D tentatively TRBD1 (6 bases). The clonotype originates from a human donor in good health (CMV status not recorded). Some clones in this sample may be carry-over from other donors' samples. What was sequenced was PBMCs. The CDR3 DNA sequence: TGTGCCATCAGCCCTAAACAAACAGGGATCAATCAGCCCCAGCATTTT. Translation gives CAISPKQTGINQPQHF.